Detailed here is one T cell receptor (beta chain). Its antigen is unknown. The second PCR ran 7 to 11 cycles with a sample-barcoded 5' primer and J-beta primers. Researchers report that a template-switch adaptor with 12 random nucleotides tagged each cDNA molecule. TCRdb analysed the 5' RACE reads with MiXCR anew, one entry per CDR3 protein. The sample has fewer than 2 million distinct CDR3 sequences, about two fifths seen once. This sample stems from a study of blood T cells in healthy people across ages. Germline assignment: CDR1 SGHRS and CDR2 YFSETQ. The ends lost 0 bases at V and 8 bases at J; junction bases unmatched: 5. CDR3 length: 14 amino acids. Study-level points and caveats: Donor CMV infection status was unknown, possibly confounding age-related changes in expanded clonotypes. Both naive CD4+ cell counts and diversity were greater in long-lived donors than in aged donors.

The sample was blood. The V call is TRBV5-1, the J call TRBJ1-2, with TRBD1 matching over 9 bases. This clonotype was sampled from a human donor in good health. The CDR3 bases are TGCGCCAGCAGCTTGGGGACAGGGGTTCAGGGCTACACCTTC. It encodes CASSLGTGVQGYTF. Using reference TRBV5-1 and TRBJ1-2 for the parts outside the CDR3, the full variable domain is KAGVTQTPRYLIKTRGQQVTLSCSPISGHRSVSWYQQTPGQGLQFLFEYFSETQRNKGNFPGRFSGRQFSNSRSEMNVSTLELGDSALYLCASSLGTGVQGYTFGSGTRLTVV.